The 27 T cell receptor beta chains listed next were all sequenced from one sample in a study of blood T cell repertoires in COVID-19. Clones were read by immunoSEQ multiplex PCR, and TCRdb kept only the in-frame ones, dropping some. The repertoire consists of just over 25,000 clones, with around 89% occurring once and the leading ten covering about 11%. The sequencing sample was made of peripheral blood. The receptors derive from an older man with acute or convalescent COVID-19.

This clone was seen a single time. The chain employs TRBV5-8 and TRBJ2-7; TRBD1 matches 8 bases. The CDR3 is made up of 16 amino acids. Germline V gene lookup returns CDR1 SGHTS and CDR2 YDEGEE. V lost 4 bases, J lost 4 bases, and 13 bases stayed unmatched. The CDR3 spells CASSAHYRGVGYEQYF. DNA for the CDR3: TGTGCCAGCAGCGCGCACTACAGGGGGGTTGGATACGAGCAGTACTTC.

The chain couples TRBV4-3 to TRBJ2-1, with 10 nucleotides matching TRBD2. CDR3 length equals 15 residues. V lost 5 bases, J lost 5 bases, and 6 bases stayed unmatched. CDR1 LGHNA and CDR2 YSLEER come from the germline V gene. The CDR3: CASSVVTSGHNEQFF. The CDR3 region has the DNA TGCGCCAGCAGCGTCGTGACTAGCGGGCACAATGAGCAGTTCTTC.

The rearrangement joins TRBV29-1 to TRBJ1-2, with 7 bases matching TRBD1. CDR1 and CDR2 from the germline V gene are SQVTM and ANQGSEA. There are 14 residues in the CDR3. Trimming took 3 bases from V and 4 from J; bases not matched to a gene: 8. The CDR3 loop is CSVDRQGYLYGYTF. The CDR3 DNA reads TGCAGCGTTGATAGACAGGGATACCTCTATGGCTACACCTTC.

Here the CDR3 DNA reads TGCGCCAGCAGCGATGAAAAGCATGAAGCTTTCTTT. Its protein is CASSDEKHEAFF. The chain employs TRBV5-1 and TRBJ1-1; no clear D. The germline V and J ends were trimmed by 4 bases and 7 bases, with 11 bases remaining between them. Germline CDR1 SGHRS, CDR2 YFSETQ. The CDR3 is made up of 12 amino acids.

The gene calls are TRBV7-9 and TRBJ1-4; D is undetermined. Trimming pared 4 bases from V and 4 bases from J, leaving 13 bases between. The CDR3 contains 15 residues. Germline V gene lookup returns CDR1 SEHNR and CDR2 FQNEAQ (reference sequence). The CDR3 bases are TGTGCCAGCAGCTCCACCCCAGATGGTAATGAAAAACTGTTTTTT. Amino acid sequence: CASSSTPDGNEKLFF. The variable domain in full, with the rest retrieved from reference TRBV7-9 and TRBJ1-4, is DTGVSQNPRHKITKRGQNVTFRCDPISEHNRLYWYRQTLGQGPEFLTYFQNEAQLEKSRLLSDRFSAERPKGSFSTLEIQRTEQGDSAMYLCASSSTPDGNEKLFFGSGTQLSVL.

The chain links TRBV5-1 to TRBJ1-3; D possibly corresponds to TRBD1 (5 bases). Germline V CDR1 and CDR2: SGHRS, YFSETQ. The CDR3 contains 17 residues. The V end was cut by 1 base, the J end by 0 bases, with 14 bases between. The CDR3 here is CASSLNRGEFSGNTIYF. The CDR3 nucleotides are TGCGCCAGCAGCTTGAATCGGGGGGAGTTCTCTGGAAACACCATATATTTT.

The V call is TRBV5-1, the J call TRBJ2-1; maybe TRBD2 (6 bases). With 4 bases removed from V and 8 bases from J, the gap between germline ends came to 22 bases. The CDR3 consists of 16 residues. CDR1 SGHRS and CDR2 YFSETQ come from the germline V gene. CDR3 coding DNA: TGCGCCAGCAGCGACCCCTCCAGCGGTCCGGGGGATGAGCAGTTCTTC. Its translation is CASSDPSSGPGDEQFF.

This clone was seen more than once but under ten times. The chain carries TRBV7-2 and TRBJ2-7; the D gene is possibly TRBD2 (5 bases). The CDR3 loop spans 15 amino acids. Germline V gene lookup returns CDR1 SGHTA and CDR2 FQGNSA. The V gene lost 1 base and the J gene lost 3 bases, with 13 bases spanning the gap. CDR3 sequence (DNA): TGTGCCAGCAGCTTAGGACCGGGGTCGGGCTACGAGCAGTACTTC. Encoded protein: CASSLGPGSGYEQYF.

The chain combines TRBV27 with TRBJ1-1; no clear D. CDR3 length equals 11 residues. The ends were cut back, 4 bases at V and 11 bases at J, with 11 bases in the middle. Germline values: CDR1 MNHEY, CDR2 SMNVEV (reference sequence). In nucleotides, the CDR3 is TGTGCCAGCAGTTCAGGAGGGTTGGCTTTCTTT. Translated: CASSSGGLAFF.

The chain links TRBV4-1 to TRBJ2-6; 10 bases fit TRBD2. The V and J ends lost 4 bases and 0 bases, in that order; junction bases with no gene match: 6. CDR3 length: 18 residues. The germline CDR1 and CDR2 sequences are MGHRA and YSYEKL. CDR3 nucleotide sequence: TGCGCCAGCAGCCCGACTAGCGGGTTGAGCTCTGGGGCCAACGTCCTGACTTTC. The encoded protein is CASSPTSGLSSGANVLTF.

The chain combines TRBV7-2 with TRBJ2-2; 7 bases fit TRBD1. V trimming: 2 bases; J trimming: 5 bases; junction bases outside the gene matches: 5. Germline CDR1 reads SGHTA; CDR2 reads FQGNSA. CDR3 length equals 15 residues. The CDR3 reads CASSLMSGGTGELFF. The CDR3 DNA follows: TGTGCCAGCAGCTTAATGTCAGGGGGTACCGGGGAGCTGTTTTTT.

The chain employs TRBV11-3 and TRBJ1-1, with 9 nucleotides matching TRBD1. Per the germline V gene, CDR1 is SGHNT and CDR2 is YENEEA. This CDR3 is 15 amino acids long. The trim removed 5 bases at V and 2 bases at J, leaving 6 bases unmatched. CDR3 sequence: CASSSRTGDNTEAFF. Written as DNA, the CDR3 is TGTGCCAGCAGCAGCAGGACAGGGGATAACACTGAAGCTTTCTTT.

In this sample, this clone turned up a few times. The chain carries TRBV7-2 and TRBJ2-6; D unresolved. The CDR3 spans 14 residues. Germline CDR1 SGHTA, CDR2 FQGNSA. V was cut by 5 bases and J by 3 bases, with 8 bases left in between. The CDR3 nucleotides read TGTGCCAGCAGCCCCTCCTTTGGGGCCAACGTCCTGACTTTC. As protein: CASSPSFGANVLTF.

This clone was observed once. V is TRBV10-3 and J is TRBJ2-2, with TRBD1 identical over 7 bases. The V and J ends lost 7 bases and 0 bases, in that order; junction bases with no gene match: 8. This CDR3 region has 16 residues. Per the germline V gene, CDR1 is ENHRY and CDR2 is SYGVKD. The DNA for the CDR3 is TGTGCCATCACCTCGACAGGGCCAACGAACACCGGGGAGCTGTTTTTT. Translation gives CAITSTGPTNTGELFF.

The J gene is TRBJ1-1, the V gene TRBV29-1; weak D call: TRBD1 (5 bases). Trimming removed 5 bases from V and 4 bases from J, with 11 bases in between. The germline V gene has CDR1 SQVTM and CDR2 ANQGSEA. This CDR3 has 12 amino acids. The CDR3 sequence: CSVRAGGTEAFF. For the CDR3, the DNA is TGCAGCGTTCGAGCGGGGGGCACTGAAGCTTTCTTT.

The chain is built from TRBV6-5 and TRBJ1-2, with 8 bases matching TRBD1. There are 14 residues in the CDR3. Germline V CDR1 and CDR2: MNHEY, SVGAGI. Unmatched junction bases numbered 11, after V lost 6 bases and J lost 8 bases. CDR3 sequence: CASSRGQGDGGYTF. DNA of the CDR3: TGTGCCAGCAGCCGCGGACAGGGCGACGGAGGCTACACCTTC.

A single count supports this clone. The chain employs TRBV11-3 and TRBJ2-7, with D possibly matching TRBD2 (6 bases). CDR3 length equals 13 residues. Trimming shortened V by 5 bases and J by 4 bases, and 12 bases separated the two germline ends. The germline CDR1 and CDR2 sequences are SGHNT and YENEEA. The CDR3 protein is CASSPGTEYEQYF. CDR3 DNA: TGTGCCAGCAGCCCCGGGACTGAGTACGAGCAGTACTTC. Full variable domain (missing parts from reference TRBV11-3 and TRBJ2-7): EAGVVQSPRYKIIEKKQPVAFWCNPISGHNTLYWYLQNLGQGPELLIRYENEEAVDDSQLPKDRFSAERLKGVDSTLKIQPAELGDSAVYLCASSPGTEYEQYFGPGTRLTVT.

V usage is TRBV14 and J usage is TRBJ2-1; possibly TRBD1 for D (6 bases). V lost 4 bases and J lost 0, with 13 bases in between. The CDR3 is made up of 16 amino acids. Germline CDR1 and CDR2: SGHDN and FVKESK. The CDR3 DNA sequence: TGTGCCAGCAGCCGTTGGCAGGGGCCCTCCTACAATGAGCAGTTCTTC. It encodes CASSRWQGPSYNEQFF.

The CDR3 sequence is CASSWTSEQETQYF. As DNA, the CDR3 is TGTGCCAGCAGTTGGACATCTGAACAAGAGACCCAGTACTTC. V usage is TRBV2 and J usage is TRBJ2-5; maybe TRBD1 (5 bases). The CDR3 spans 14 residues. The germline V gene has CDR1 SNHLY and CDR2 FYNNEI. V lost 5 bases and J lost 2, with 12 bases in between.

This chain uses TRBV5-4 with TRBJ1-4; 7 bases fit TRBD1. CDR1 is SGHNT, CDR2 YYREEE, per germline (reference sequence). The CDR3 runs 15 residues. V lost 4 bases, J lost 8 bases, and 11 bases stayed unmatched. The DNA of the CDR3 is TGTGCCAGCAGCGGGGGGACAGCGTTTAAAGAAAAACTGTTTTTT. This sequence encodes CASSGGTAFKEKLFF. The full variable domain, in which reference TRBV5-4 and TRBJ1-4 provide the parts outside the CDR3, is ETGVTQSPTHLIKTRGQQVTLRCSSQSGHNTVSWYQQALGQGPQFIFQYYREEENGRGNFPPRFSGLQFPNYSSELNVNALELDDSALYLCASSGGTAFKEKLFFGSGTQLSVL.

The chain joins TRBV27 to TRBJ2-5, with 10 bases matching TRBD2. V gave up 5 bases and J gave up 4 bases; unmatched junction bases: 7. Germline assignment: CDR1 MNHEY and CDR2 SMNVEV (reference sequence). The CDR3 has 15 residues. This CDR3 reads CASSPTLAGVETQYF. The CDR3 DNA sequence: TGTGCCAGCAGTCCCACTCTAGCGGGAGTAGAGACCCAGTACTTC.

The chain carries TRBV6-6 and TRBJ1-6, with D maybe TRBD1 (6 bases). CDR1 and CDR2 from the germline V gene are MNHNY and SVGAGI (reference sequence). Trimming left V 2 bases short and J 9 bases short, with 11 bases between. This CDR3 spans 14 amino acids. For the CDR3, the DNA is TGTGCCAGCAGTTACAGGCAGGGGAGTTCACCCCTCCACTTT. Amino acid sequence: CASSYRQGSSPLHF.

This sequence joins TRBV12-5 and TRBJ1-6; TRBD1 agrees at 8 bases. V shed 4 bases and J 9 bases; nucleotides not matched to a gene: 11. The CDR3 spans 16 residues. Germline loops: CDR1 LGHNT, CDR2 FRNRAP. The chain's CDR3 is CASGSPRTGLTSPLHF. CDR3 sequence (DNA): TGTGCTAGTGGTTCCCCCCGGACAGGGTTGACTTCACCCCTCCACTTT.

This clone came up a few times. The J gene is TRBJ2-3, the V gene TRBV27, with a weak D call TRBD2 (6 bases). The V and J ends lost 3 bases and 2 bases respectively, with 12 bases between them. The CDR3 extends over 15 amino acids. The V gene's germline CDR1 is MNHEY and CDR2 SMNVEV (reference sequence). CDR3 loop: CASSLSSGVTDTQYF. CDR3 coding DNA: TGTGCCAGCAGTTTGTCATCGGGAGTCACAGATACGCAGTATTTT.

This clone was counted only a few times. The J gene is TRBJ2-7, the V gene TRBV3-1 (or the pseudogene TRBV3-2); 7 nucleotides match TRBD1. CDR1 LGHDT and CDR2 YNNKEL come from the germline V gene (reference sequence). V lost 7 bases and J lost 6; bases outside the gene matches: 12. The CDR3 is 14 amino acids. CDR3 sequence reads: CASTKVRGNGEQYF. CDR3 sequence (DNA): TGTGCCAGCACAAAAGTCAGGGGGAATGGCGAGCAGTACTTC.

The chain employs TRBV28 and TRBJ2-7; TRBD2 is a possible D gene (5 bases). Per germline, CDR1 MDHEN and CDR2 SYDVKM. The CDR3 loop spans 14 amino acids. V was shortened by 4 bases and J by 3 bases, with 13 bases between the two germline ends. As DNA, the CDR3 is TGTGCCAGCAGTTCCCCGGCTAGCAGCTACGAGCAGTACTTC. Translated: CASSSPASSYEQYF.

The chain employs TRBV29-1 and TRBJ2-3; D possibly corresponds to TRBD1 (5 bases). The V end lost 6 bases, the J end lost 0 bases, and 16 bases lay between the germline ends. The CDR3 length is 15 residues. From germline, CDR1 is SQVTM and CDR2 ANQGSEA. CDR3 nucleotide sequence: TGCAGCGTCCCGAATAGGGGTGCTAGCACAGATACGCAGTATTTT. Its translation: CSVPNRGASTDTQYF.